This record covers a single T cell receptor beta chain. This clonotype was detected only a few times. The target of this receptor is not known. Qualities for individual bases were not recorded, and no much larger clone is one base off. The library was produced with 5' RACE. For sequencing, an Illumina HiSeq 2000 was employed. A universal primer binding site was added through template switching, and the final cDNA carried a unique molecular identifier so that TCR cDNA molecules could be counted accurately. Specific primers in the conserved constant-segment region were used to synthesize first-strand cDNA for the TCR alpha and beta chains. To control for contamination, each cDNA library was double barcoded with a SMART-Mk sample barcode plus Illumina barcodes. Two successive PCR steps introduced TruSeq adapter sequences along with Illumina sample barcodes. TCR alpha and beta cDNA libraries were sequenced on the Illumina HiSeq platform with custom primers. Processing in the source paper ran as follows. Raw reads were processed with MiGEC to extract unique molecular identifiers, and MiXCR was used to determine CDR3 positions. For each individual, recombination models were inferred using an EM algorithm with the repgenHMM and IGoR tools. The analysis of shared clonotypes was done with the tcR package in R, with sharing normalized by the product of cloneset sizes. To study raw recombination free of thymic and clonal selection effects, out-of-frame nonproductive sequences were analyzed. TCRdb trimmed the raw reads at Q25, called clones with MiXCR and kept productive beta chains. Records with the same CDR3 protein are collapsed into one entry carrying the most frequent genes and DNA. In this record, the V and J calls reflect TCRdb's handling and not the investigators' own analysis. For this sample the table gives 540,000 or so distinct CDR3 sequences, of which more than 20% were detected only once. The biggest ten clones account for 0.48% of the sample.

The data were obtained in a study of identical twins (dated by TCRdb to 2016 to 2017). About the investigation overall: The study deep-sequenced TCR alpha and beta repertoires from monozygotic twins, unrelated adults of various ages and cord blood to test whether fetal clonotypes persist. Replicate twin experiments were performed at different times using different library preparation protocols to rule out contamination.

Only healthy Caucasian donors were included. The twin cohort consisted of three pairs of female monozygotic twins, all aged 18 to 29 years. Positive isolation kits from Invitrogen were used to isolate the CD4+ and CD8+ T cell populations. From the germline V gene (reference sequence), CDR1 is LGHDT and CDR2 is YNNKEL. The CDR3, from cysteine to phenylalanine, totals 15 residues. Kept here is only the CDR3 DNA, which spans 45 bases and is read in frame from base 1. Trimming removed 4 bases from V and 5 bases from J, leaving 17 bases between the germline ends. The paper as a whole reports these results and caveats: Out-of-frame TCR alpha sharing in monozygotic twins was systematically underestimated by recombination models, whereas sharing between unrelated individuals was in agreement with the recombination models. Compared with coincidental sharing between unrelated individuals, out-of-frame TCR alpha sequences shared between twins had an excess of sequences with low generation probability. A weaker excess of twin sharing was found in beta out-of-frame sequences because the signal-to-noise ratio was lowered by fewer shared sequences. Abundant cord blood beta clonotypes carried fewer insertions; young adult naive repertoires showed a weaker similar trend, while memory repertoires showed none. Because the same donors could not be followed over many years, conclusions were based on cross-sectional statistical analysis. Invariant T cells such as MAIT and iNKT could partly confound zero-insertion analyses, although diverse VJ usage argued against such confounding for most clonotypes.

The sample was also linked to a second study, of yellow fever vaccine responses in identical twins. The second study's paper adds: The authors reported that the T cell response to vaccination in identical twins appeared partly convergent and partly personalized. Focusing on identical twins, the study followed the T cell clones that responded to the vaccine, and did so with precision.

The receptor comes from a woman between 18 and 29 years old in good health. The sample consisted of CD4+ T cells sorted from blood. The chain employs TRBV3-1 and TRBJ1-1, with the D gene uncertain. The CDR3 has the sequence CASSPTPQVGTEAFF. The nucleotide sequence reads TGTGCCAGCAGCCCTACTCCTCAGGTCGGGACTGAAGCTTTCTTT. With the rest looked up from the reference TRBV3-1 and TRBJ1-1 genes rather than sequenced, the full variable domain is DTAVSQTPKYLVTQMGNDKSIKCEQNLGHDTMYWYKQDSKKFLKIMFSYNNKELIINETVPNRFSPKSPDKAHLNLHINSLELGDSAVYFCASSPTPQVGTEAFFGQGTRLTVV.